This TCR beta chain was captured by sequencing in a study of blood T cell repertoires in COVID-19 (dated by TCRdb to 2018 to 2020). With respect to the entire study: Collaborator samples came from the United States, Italy and Spain and covered acute and convalescent phases of COVID-19. The prospective study material was composed of cDNA or gDNA derived from T cells, B-cell-depleted T cells, or PBMCs. Deeply sampled blood TCRbeta repertoires from subjects exposed to, actively infected with, or recovered from COVID-19 were included in the dataset. The repertoires were released in a freely available public database intended as a resource for research on the immune response to SARS-CoV-2. Samples were obtained from the ongoing ImmuneRACE study (first 160 participants) and from 1,254 subjects provided by 6 global collaborators. A de-identified subject ID, COVID-19 status, age in years and sex were almost always included in the sample metadata. Where available, HLA class I and class II types were taken from metadata supplied by the sample provider and were not determined by assay-based typing. Overall study outcomes, separate from this receptor: The amount of clinical and demographic metadata varied by source and participant and was provided uncurated.

A note on this clone: Its antigen remains undetermined. No quality values exist for individual bases; no much larger clone is one base distant.

The germline V gene (reference sequence) provides CDR1 LNHNV and CDR2 YYDKDF. Relative to germline, V is 0 bases shorter and J is 7 bases shorter, with 13 bases between their ends. The CDR3, cysteine through phenylalanine, is 15 amino acids long. Only CDR3 DNA is held: 45 bases, read in frame from base 1. The collaborating institutions used their own protocols to collect whole blood in K2EDTA tubes. For TCRbeta analysis, collaborator samples were shipped as frozen whole blood, as isolated PBMCs, or as DNA extracted from either sample type. The immunoSEQ Assay, a bias-controlled multiplex PCR, was used to amplify TCRbeta CDR3 regions from genomic DNA. The authors' pipeline ran thus. The number of nucleated cells in each sample was estimated by amplification of reference gene primers within the assay. Sequence reads were collapsed and filtered to measure the absolute abundance of every unique TCRbeta CDR3 rearrangement. For each sample, productive Simpson clonality was calculated as the square root of Simpson's diversity index over productive rearrangements. Held by TCRdb, this immuneACCESS table contains in-frame sequences only and omits some clones. Under half of the omission traces to an unresolved V gene where checked; the cause of the rest is unknown. From that table come the V and J calls and clone size; the DNA was used to work out D and trimming. This sample holds approximately 68,000 clones; 70% to 85% were observed only once. The top ten constitute approximately 10% of the sample.

Sequenced input: peripheral blood. The clonotype originates from a woman between 50 and 59 years old with acute or convalescent COVID-19. The chain was built from TRBV15 and TRBJ1-5; matching of 5 bases hints at TRBD1 as the D gene. The CDR3 reads CATSRDGAGLQPQHF. The bases read TGTGCCACCAGCAGAGATGGGGCAGGGTTACAGCCCCAGCATTTT.